This TCR beta chain emerged from a study of Ad26.COV2.S vaccination and SARS-CoV-2 variants. Overall study: Intramuscular Ad26.COV2.S doses were given once or twice, 56 days apart. General study findings and limits: Substantial post-vaccination breadth of spike-specific CD8+ and CD4+ T cell responses was reported.

Specified treatment: 15 to 20 received Ad26.COV2.S at low or high dose, single or two shots; about 5 received placebo; per-sample allocation not given. It was on day 63 after the first vaccine or placebo injection that samples were taken. An Ad26 vector carrying the Wuhan-strain SARS-CoV-2 spike served as the vaccine. This clone was seen once. Its antigen is undetermined. The length of the CDR3 is 14 residues. Germline assignment: CDR1 SGHRS and CDR2 YFSETQ. V was pared by 0 bases and J by 6 bases, with 2 bases of the junction left unmatched. Produced via immunoSEQ multiplex PCR; TCRdb's table is partial and in-frame only. The sample carries 350,000 to 500,000 clones, 90% recorded once.

The clonotype originates from a person between 18 and 59 years old who received the Ad26.COV2.S COVID-19 vaccine or a placebo. V usage is TRBV5-1 and J usage is TRBJ2-1; 8 bases are shared with TRBD2. The sequencing used peripheral blood, collected in a trial of Ad26.COV2.S vaccine versus placebo. CDR3: CASSLGGRFNEQFF. The CDR3 bases are TGCGCCAGCAGCTTGGGCGGGAGGTTCAATGAGCAGTTCTTC.